This section outlines one TCR beta chain sequence together with its context. The data are from a study of beta chain features in type 1 diabetes. Across the study: Cell yields, gender and age were similar in healthy donors and patients.

The whole isolated RNA underwent reverse transcription, so sequencing captured expressed TCRB transcripts. The protocol was immunoSEQ multiplex PCR, while the TCRdb copy is restricted to in-frame clones and leaves out a portion. The sample has 300,000 or so clones, under 8.5% seen once; the top ten hold less than 0.45%. CDR1 is SGHDN and CDR2 is FVKESK in the germline V gene. V was trimmed by 6 bases and J by 0 bases, leaving 11 bases between them. The CDR3 has 14 residues. The genes are TRBV14 and TRBJ1-1, with a weak D call TRBD1 (5 bases). The sequenced material came from central memory CD4+ T cells from blood. This clonotype was sampled from a woman between 18 and 29 years old in good health. Written as DNA, the CDR3 is TGTGCCAGCAGTTCCGACAGCCTGAACACTGAAGCTTTCTTT. It codes for CASSSDSLNTEAFF.